The 30 T cell receptor beta chains reported below all come from one sample, sequenced in a study of shared clonotypes between healthy human individuals. The assay was immunoSEQ multiplex PCR, and TCRdb's table has in-frame clones only and misses some. The sample yields about 2,500,000 clones, roughly 92% seen once. The specimen sequenced was naive CD4+ T cells sorted from blood. Subset in this sample: CD45RA+ positively selected. All receptors derive from a young man in good health.

The CDR3 nucleotides read TGCGCCAGCAGCCAAGATATGAGGGGGGGCCGAGAGACCCAGTACTTC. Translated: CASSQDMRGGRETQYF. The chain couples TRBV4-1 to TRBJ2-5, with D perhaps matching TRBD2 (7 bases). This CDR3 spans 16 amino acids. The V gene's germline CDR1 is MGHRA and CDR2 YSYEKL. Trimming pared 0 bases from V and 4 bases from J, leaving 15 bases between.

The V and J genes are TRBV19 and TRBJ1-2, with 7 bases lining up with TRBD1. J gave up 0 bases and V 8 bases, and 15 bases lay outside the gene matches. Germline lookup yields CDR1 LNHDA and CDR2 SQIVND (reference sequence). This CDR3 spans 17 amino acids. The CDR3 nucleotides read TGTGCCAGTGCAACTCAGGACAGGACCTCAGCTAACTATGGCTACACCTTC. It codes for CASATQDRTSANYGYTF.

V gene TRBV7-9 combines with J gene TRBJ2-1; 10 bases map to TRBD2. V was pared by 2 bases and J by 7 bases, with 5 bases of the junction left unmatched. The germline gives CDR1 SEHNR, CDR2 FQNEAQ (reference sequence). The CDR3 is 15 amino acids. The CDR3 nucleotides are TGTGCCAGCAGCTTAACAGCGGGAGGGTTTAATGAGCAGTTCTTC. Translated: CASSLTAGGFNEQFF. The full variable domain, its missing parts supplied by reference TRBV7-9 and TRBJ2-1, is DTGVSQNPRHKITKRGQNVTFRCDPISEHNRLYWYRQTLGQGPEFLTYFQNEAQLEKSRLLSDRFSAERPKGSFSTLEIQRTEQGDSAMYLCASSLTAGGFNEQFFGPGTRLTVL.

This rearrangement joins TRBV6-5 to TRBJ1-5; D is undetermined. Trimming left V 0 bases short and J 1 base short, with 7 bases between. This CDR3 spans 15 amino acids. Germline V lookup: CDR1 MNHEY, CDR2 SVGAGI. CDR3: CASSYSPRSNQPQHF. The CDR3 nucleotides are TGTGCCAGCAGTTACTCGCCGAGGAGCAATCAGCCCCAGCATTTT.

This chain uses TRBV6-1 with TRBJ1-2; D is possibly TRBD1 (5 bases). V dropped 0 bases and J dropped 7 bases, with 15 bases sitting between them. The germline V gene encodes CDR1 MNHNS and CDR2 SASEGT. CDR3 length equals 15 residues. The CDR3 loop is CASSEAPRGITGYTF. CDR3 coding DNA: TGTGCCAGCAGTGAAGCGCCCCGGGGGATTACTGGCTACACCTTC.

The chain links TRBV6-6 to TRBJ2-3; no reliable D call. CDR3 length equals 12 residues. Germline V gene lookup returns CDR1 MNHNY and CDR2 SVGAGI (reference sequence). V lost 6 bases, J lost 0 bases, and 4 bases lay in between. The CDR3 reads CASRSSTDTQYF. For the CDR3, the DNA is TGTGCCAGCAGATCTAGCACAGATACGCAGTATTTT.

The V and J genes are TRBV28 and TRBJ1-3; D is unclear. V was trimmed by 6 bases and J by 4 bases, leaving 13 bases between them. Germline values: CDR1 MDHEN, CDR2 SYDVKM. The CDR3 covers 14 residues. The CDR3 DNA reads TGTGCCAGCAGGGGATCAGGCGAAGGAAACACCATATATTTT. Translating gives CASRGSGEGNTIYF.

The chain uses TRBV9 and TRBJ1-1; a possible D gene is TRBD1 (5 bases). Deletions cut 0 bases from V and 3 bases from J, with 9 bases between. CDR1 and CDR2 from the germline V gene are SGDLS and YYNGEE. The CDR3 covers 14 residues. The CDR3 DNA reads TGTGCCAGCAGCGTAGACGGGGGAGACACTGAAGCTTTCTTT. Protein product: CASSVDGGDTEAFF.

The V call is TRBV21-1, the J call TRBJ2-1; TRBD2 is the table's D call and was not checked against the DNA. TRBV21-1 represents a pseudogene. The CDR3 totals 18 residues. As DNA, the CDR3 is TGTGCCAGCAGCAAAGCGTGGGTGCTAGCCCGGGCTGACAATGAGCAGTTCTTC. This translates into CASSKAWVLARADNEQFF.

The genes are TRBV5-1 and TRBJ2-1; 9 positions match TRBD2. Germline lookup yields CDR1 SGHRS and CDR2 YFSETQ. Unmatched junction bases numbered 15, after V lost 0 bases and J lost 8 bases. There are 18 residues in the CDR3. In nucleotides, the CDR3 is TGCGCCAGCAGCTTGGAGCCCTTGGGGGTAGCGGGGGATCATGAGCAGTTCTTC. This translates into CASSLEPLGVAGDHEQFF. The entire variable domain, with the rest obtained from reference TRBV5-1 and TRBJ2-1, is as follows: KAGVTQTPRYLIKTRGQQVTLSCSPISGHRSVSWYQQTPGQGLQFLFEYFSETQRNKGNFPGRFSGRQFSNSRSEMNVSTLELGDSALYLCASSLEPLGVAGDHEQFFGPGTRLTVL.

This chain uses TRBV10-2 with TRBJ1-6; 8 positions match TRBD1. Germline V gene lookup returns CDR1 WSHSY and CDR2 SAAADI. Trimming took 8 bases from V and 5 from J; bases not matched to a gene: 2. The CDR3 runs to 13 residues. CDR3 residues: CASRTGHNSPLHF. The CDR3, as DNA: TGCGCCAGCCGGACAGGGCATAATTCACCCCTCCACTTT.

J is TRBJ2-2 and V is TRBV2, with D unclear. Germline V gene sequence: CDR1 SNHLY, CDR2 FYNNEI. The CDR3 spans 13 residues. V dropped 4 bases and J dropped 6 bases, with 9 bases sitting between them. The CDR3 is CASSVFVPGELFF. The CDR3 bases are TGTGCCAGCAGTGTGTTCGTCCCCGGGGAGCTGTTTTTT.

The V gene is TRBV21-1, the J gene TRBJ2-1; the table's D call, TRBD2, was not checked against the DNA. TRBV21-1 is shown as a pseudogene. This CDR3 contains 17 residues. Here the CDR3 reads CASSKGGTSGRVDEQFF. Here the CDR3 DNA reads TGTGCCAGCAGCAAAGGCGGGACTAGCGGGAGGGTAGATGAGCAGTTCTTC.

This rearrangement joins TRBV27 to TRBJ2-2; D unresolved. Per the germline V gene, CDR1 is MNHEY and CDR2 is SMNVEV (reference sequence). The germline V and J ends were trimmed by 6 bases and 2 bases, with 7 bases remaining between them. The CDR3 consists of 13 residues. The CDR3 nucleotides are TGTGCCAGCAGCGCACAAAACACCGGGGAGCTGTTTTTT. Translating gives CASSAQNTGELFF.

CDR3 loop: CASITRTGRSGNTIYF. The CDR3 bases are TGTGCCAGCATAACGCGGACAGGCCGCTCTGGAAACACCATATATTTT. This chain uses TRBV2 with TRBJ1-3; 7 positions agree with TRBD1. V dropped 7 bases and J dropped 0; count of bases not matched to a gene: 9. The CDR3 contains 16 residues. Germline V gives CDR1 SNHLY, CDR2 FYNNEI.

The chain employs TRBV5-1 and TRBJ1-3, with D perhaps TRBD1 (5 bases). The CDR3 sequence is 16 residues long. Germline CDR1 SGHRS, CDR2 YFSETQ. Trimming removed 0 bases from V and 0 bases from J, with 10 bases in between. In DNA, the CDR3 is TGCGCCAGCAGCTTGGGACAGTGGGGCTCTGGAAACACCATATATTTT. Protein: CASSLGQWGSGNTIYF.

In the case of this clone: This sample also contains other DNA sequences that code for the same CDR3. This chain uses TRBV10-3 with TRBJ2-1, with D perhaps TRBD2 (5 bases). Germline V gene lookup returns CDR1 ENHRY and CDR2 SYGVKD. The CDR3 sequence is 11 residues long. Trimming took off 6 bases at V and 7 bases at J, with 7 bases between the two ends. CDR3 bases: TGTGCCATCAGCCCGGGGAATGAGCAGTTCTTC. This codes for CAISPGNEQFF.

The rearrangement links TRBV6-1 to TRBJ2-1; 8 bases agree with TRBD2. CDR1 MNHNS and CDR2 SASEGT come from the germline V gene. J was trimmed by 5 bases and V by 7 bases; bases with no gene match: 10. The CDR3 length is 15 residues. CDR3 region: CASTPGRGANNEQFF. The DNA of the CDR3 is TGTGCCAGCACCCCGGGGCGGGGGGCCAACAATGAGCAGTTCTTC.

The chain couples TRBV5-1 to TRBJ1-4, with D unresolved. This CDR3 has 13 residues. The V gene's germline CDR1 is SGHRS and CDR2 YFSETQ. V lost 2 bases and J 5 bases, leaving 7 bases between the germline ends. As DNA, the CDR3 is TGCGCCAGCAGCTTCGTCCCAAATGAAAAACTGTTTTTT. This encodes CASSFVPNEKLFF.

In the case of this clone: The same CDR3 also results from other DNA sequences found in this sample. V usage is TRBV5-1 and J usage is TRBJ2-2; no reliable D call. The ends were cut back, 0 bases at V and 1 base at J, with 7 bases in the middle. The CDR3 spans 15 residues. Germline values: CDR1 SGHRS, CDR2 YFSETQ. CDR3 protein: CASSLGRVNTGELFF. The CDR3 DNA follows: TGCGCCAGCAGCTTGGGACGGGTGAACACCGGGGAGCTGTTTTTT. Drawing the rest from reference TRBV5-1 and TRBJ2-2, the complete variable domain is KAGVTQTPRYLIKTRGQQVTLSCSPISGHRSVSWYQQTPGQGLQFLFEYFSETQRNKGNFPGRFSGRQFSNSRSEMNVSTLELGDSALYLCASSLGRVNTGELFFGEGSRLTVL.

The genes are TRBV7-9 and TRBJ2-7; possible D gene TRBD2, 5 bases. CDR3 size: 11 residues. V shed 8 bases and J shed 2 bases, with 7 bases lying between them. CDR1 is SEHNR, CDR2 FQNEAQ, per germline (reference sequence). The CDR3 bases are TGTGCCAGCGGGAGTACCTACGAGCAGTACTTC. This encodes CASGSTYEQYF.

This chain links TRBV4-3 with TRBJ2-1; 7 bases agree with TRBD1. V gave up 1 base and J gave up 6 bases; unmatched junction bases: 6. Germline loops: CDR1 LGHNA, CDR2 YSLEER. CDR3 length: 15 amino acids. CDR3 sequence (DNA): TGCGCCAGCAGCCAAGTAGACAGGGACCTCAATGAGCAGTTCTTC. Protein sequence: CASSQVDRDLNEQFF.

As DNA, the CDR3 is TGCGCCAGCAGCTTAAGGGGGAATCAGAACACTGAAGCTTTCTTT. It translates to CASSLRGNQNTEAFF. This sequence joins TRBV5-1 and TRBJ1-1; a weak D match, TRBD1 (6 bases). The CDR3 runs to 15 residues. The V gene lost 2 bases and the J gene lost 1 base, with 12 bases spanning the gap. Germline CDR1 SGHRS, CDR2 YFSETQ.

The V call is TRBV6-5, the J call TRBJ2-3, with D possibly matching TRBD2 (7 bases). CDR3 length equals 15 residues. CDR1 and CDR2 from the germline V gene are MNHEY and SVGAGI. Trimming cost V 5 bases and J 2 bases, with 14 bases left between them. The CDR3 spells CASSRGGKNTDTQYF. In DNA, the CDR3 is TGTGCCAGCAGTAGGGGGGGCAAGAACACAGATACGCAGTATTTT.

V gene TRBV19 combines with J gene TRBJ1-1; a possible D gene is TRBD1 (5 bases). This CDR3 contains 14 residues. Trimming pared 6 bases from V and 5 bases from J, leaving 16 bases between. Germline V CDR1 and CDR2: LNHDA, SQIVND (reference sequence). Here the CDR3 reads CASSDPGGGTEAFF. For the CDR3, the DNA is TGTGCCAGTAGCGACCCTGGGGGGGGTACTGAAGCTTTCTTT.

This chain links TRBV7-9 with TRBJ2-1, with 10 bases fitting TRBD2. Germline CDR1 reads SEHNR; CDR2 reads FQNEAQ (reference sequence). The length of the CDR3 is 15 residues. V shed 5 bases and J 2 bases; nucleotides not matched to a gene: 3. CDR3 sequence reads: CASSRSGGAYNEQFF. CDR3 nucleotides: TGTGCCAGCAGCCGCAGCGGGGGGGCCTACAATGAGCAGTTCTTC.

This sequence joins TRBV7-6 and TRBJ1-6; possibly TRBD1 for D (5 bases). V lost 0 bases, J lost 7 bases, and 19 bases lay in between. The germline V gene encodes CDR1 SGHVS and CDR2 FNYEAQ. This CDR3 comprises 18 residues. Written as DNA, the CDR3 is TGTGCCAGCAGCTTAGCGCTAAGTCGGCAGGGTGAAAATTCACCCCTCCACTTT. It is translated as CASSLALSRQGENSPLHF.

This chain connects TRBV6-1 to TRBJ1-1; D is unresolved. The CDR3 covers 13 residues. V gave up 5 bases and J gave up 4 bases, with 11 bases separating them. Germline assignment: CDR1 MNHNS and CDR2 SASEGT. CDR3 nucleotides: TGTGCCAGCAGTAGAGAGACATTCACTGAAGCTTTCTTT. Its protein product is CASSRETFTEAFF.

This clone was detected only once. The chain combines TRBV2 with TRBJ2-3; 11 nucleotides agree with TRBD2. The J segment lost 2 bases and the V segment lost 6 bases, leaving 4 bases of the junction unmatched. The CDR3 loop spans 15 amino acids. CDR1 and CDR2 from the germline V gene are SNHLY and FYNNEI. CDR3 nucleotides: TGTGCCAGCAGCCCGGGACTAGCGGACACAGATACGCAGTATTTT. Protein: CASSPGLADTDTQYF.

For this clone: The sample carries other DNA sequences with the same CDR3. This chain links TRBV5-1 with TRBJ2-3, with D perhaps TRBD1 (6 bases). The CDR3 covers 14 residues. With 4 bases removed from V and 0 bases from J, the gap between germline ends came to 9 bases. Germline V gene data show CDR1 as SGHRS and CDR2 as YFSETQ. The CDR3 loop is CASSLTGSTDTQYF. DNA for the CDR3: TGCGCCAGCAGCCTCACAGGGAGCACAGATACGCAGTATTTT. The entire variable domain, with the rest obtained from reference TRBV5-1 and TRBJ2-3, is as follows: KAGVTQTPRYLIKTRGQQVTLSCSPISGHRSVSWYQQTPGQGLQFLFEYFSETQRNKGNFPGRFSGRQFSNSRSEMNVSTLELGDSALYLCASSLTGSTDTQYFGPGTRLTVL.